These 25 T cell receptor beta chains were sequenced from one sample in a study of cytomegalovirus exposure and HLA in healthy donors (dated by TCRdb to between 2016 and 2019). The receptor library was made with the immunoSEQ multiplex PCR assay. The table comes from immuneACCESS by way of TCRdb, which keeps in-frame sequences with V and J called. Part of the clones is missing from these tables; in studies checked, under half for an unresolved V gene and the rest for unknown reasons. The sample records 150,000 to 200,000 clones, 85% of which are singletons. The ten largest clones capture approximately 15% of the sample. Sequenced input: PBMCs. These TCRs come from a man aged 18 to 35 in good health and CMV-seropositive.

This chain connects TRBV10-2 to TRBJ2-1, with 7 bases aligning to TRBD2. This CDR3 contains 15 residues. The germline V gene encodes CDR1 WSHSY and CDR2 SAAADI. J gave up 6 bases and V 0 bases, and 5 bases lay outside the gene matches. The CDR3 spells CASSESGGYGNEQFF. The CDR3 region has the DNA TGCGCCAGCAGTGAGTCGGGAGGGTATGGCAATGAGCAGTTCTTC.

The CDR3 bases are TGTGCCAGCAGTTCGTACAGGGGGCGAGGGACTGAAGCTTTCTTT. Translated, it gives CASSSYRGRGTEAFF. The chain employs TRBV27 and TRBJ1-1; TRBD1 matches 9 bases. The J segment lost 5 bases and the V segment lost 4 bases, leaving 8 bases of the junction unmatched. This CDR3 is 15 amino acids long. The germline V gene encodes CDR1 MNHEY and CDR2 SMNVEV (reference sequence).

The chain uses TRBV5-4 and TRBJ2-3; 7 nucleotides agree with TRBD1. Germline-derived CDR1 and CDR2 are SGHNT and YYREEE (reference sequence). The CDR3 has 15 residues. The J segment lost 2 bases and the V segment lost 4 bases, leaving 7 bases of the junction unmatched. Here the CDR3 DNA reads TGTGCCAGCAGCCTACCGACAGGGACCACAGATACGCAGTATTTT. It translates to CASSLPTGTTDTQYF.

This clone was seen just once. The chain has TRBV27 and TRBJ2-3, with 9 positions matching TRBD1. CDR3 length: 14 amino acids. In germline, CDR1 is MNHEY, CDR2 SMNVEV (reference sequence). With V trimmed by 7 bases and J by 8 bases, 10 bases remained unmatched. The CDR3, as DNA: TGTGCCAGCACCGTCCCGGGACAGGGAGGTACGCAGTATTTT. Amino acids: CASTVPGQGGTQYF.

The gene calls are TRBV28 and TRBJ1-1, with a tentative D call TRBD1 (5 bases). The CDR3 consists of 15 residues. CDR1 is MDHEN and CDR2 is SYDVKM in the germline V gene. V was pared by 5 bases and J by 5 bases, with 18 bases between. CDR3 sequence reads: CASSTPQAGGTEAFF. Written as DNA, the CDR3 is TGTGCCAGCAGTACCCCACAGGCCGGCGGAACTGAAGCTTTCTTT.

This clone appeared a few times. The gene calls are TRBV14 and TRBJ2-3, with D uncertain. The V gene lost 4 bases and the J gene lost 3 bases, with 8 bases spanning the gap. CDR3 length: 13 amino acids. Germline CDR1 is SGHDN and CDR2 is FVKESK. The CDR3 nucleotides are TGTGCCAGCAGCCTGCGGAGTACAGATACGCAGTATTTT. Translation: CASSLRSTDTQYF.

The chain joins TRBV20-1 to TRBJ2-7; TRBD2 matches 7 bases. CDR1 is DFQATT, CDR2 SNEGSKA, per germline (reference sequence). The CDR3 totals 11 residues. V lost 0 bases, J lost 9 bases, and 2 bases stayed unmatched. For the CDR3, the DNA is TGCAGTGCTAGAGACGGGGAGGGGCAGTACTTC. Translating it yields CSARDGEGQYF.

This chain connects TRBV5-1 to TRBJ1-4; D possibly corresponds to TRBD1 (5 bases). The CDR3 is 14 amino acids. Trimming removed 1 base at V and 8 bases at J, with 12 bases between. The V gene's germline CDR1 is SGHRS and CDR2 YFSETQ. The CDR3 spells CASSLSTQGEKLFF. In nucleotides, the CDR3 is TGCGCCAGCAGCTTGTCGACCCAGGGCGAAAAACTGTTTTTT.

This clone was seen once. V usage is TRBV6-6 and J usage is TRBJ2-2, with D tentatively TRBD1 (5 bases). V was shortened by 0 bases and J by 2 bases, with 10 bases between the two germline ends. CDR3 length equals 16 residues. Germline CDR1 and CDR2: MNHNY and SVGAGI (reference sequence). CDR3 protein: CASSYSYRINTGELFF. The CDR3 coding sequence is TGTGCCAGCAGTTACTCATACAGGATCAACACCGGGGAGCTGTTTTTT.

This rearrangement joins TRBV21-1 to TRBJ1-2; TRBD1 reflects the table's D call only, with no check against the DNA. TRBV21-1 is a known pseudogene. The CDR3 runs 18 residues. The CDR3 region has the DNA TGTGCCAGCAGCAAAGCGCTTTCGGCAGGGGAAGCTAACTATGGCTACACCTTC. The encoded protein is CASSKALSAGEANYGYTF.

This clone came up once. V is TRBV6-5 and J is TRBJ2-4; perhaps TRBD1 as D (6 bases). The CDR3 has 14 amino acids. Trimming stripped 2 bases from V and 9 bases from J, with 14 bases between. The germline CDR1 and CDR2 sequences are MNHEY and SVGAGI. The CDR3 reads CASSYTGQRGIQYF. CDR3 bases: TGTGCCAGCAGTTACACGGGACAACGGGGCATTCAGTACTTC.

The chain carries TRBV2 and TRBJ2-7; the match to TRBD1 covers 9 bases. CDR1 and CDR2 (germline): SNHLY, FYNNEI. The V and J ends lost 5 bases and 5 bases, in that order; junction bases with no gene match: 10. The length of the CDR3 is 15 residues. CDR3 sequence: CASSRSGTGNHEQYF. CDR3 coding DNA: TGTGCCAGCAGTAGGTCCGGGACAGGGAACCACGAGCAGTACTTC.

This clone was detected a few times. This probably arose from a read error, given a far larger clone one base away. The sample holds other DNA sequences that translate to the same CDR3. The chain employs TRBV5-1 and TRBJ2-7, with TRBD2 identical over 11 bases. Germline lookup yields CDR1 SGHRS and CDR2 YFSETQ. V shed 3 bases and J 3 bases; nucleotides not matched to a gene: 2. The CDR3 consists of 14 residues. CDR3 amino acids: CASSSGTSGYEQYF. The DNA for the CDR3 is TGCGCCAGCAGCTCCGGGACTAGCGGCTACGAGCAGTACTTC.

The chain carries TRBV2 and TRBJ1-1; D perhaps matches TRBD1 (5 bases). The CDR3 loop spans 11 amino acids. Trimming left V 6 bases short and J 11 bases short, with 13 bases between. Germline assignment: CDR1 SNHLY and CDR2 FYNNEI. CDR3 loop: CASSARVGAFF. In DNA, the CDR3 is TGTGCCAGCAGCGCCAGGGTGGGGGCTTTCTTT.

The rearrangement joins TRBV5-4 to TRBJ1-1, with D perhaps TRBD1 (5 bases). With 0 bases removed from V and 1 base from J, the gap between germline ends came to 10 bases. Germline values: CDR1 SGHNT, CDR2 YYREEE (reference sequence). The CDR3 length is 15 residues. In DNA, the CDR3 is TGTGCCAGCAGCTTGGCCTTTGGGGCGAACACTGAAGCTTTCTTT. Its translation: CASSLAFGANTEAFF.

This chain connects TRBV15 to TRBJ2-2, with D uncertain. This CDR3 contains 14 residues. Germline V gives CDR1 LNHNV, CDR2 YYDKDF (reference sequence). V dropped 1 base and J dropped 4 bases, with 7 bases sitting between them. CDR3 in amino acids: CATSRVPSTGELFF. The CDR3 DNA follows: TGTGCCACCAGCAGAGTACCGAGCACCGGGGAGCTGTTTTTT.

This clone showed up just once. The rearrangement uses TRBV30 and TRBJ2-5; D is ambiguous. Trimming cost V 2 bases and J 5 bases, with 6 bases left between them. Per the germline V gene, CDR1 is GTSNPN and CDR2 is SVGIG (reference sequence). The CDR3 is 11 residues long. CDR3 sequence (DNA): TGTGCCTGGAGTAGTAGTGAGACCCAGTACTTC. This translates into CAWSSSETQYF.

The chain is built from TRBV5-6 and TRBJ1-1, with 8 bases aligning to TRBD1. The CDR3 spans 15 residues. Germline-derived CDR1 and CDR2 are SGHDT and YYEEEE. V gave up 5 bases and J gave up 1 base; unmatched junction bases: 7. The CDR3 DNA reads TGTGCCAGCAGAAGTCCCGGGACAGGGAACACTGAAGCTTTCTTT. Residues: CASRSPGTGNTEAFF. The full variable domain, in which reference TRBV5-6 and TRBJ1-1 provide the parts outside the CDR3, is DAGVTQSPTHLIKTRGQQVTLRCSPKSGHDTVSWYQQALGQGPQFIFQYYEEEERQRGNFPDRFSGHQFPNYSSELNVNALLLGDSALYLCASRSPGTGNTEAFFGQGTRLTVV.

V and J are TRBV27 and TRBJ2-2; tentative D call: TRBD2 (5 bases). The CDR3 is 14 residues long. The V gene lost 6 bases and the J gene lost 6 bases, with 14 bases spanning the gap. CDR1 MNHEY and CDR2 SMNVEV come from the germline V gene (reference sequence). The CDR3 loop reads CASSLLEYSGELFF. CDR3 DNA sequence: TGTGCCAGCAGCCTACTAGAGTACTCCGGGGAGCTGTTTTTT.

The CDR3 loop reads CASSSPDRVDEQFF. The CDR3 nucleotides read TGTGCCAGCAGTTCACCAGACAGGGTAGATGAGCAGTTCTTC. The rearrangement links TRBV28 to TRBJ2-1, with 7 bases lining up with TRBD1. The germline gives CDR1 MDHEN, CDR2 SYDVKM. The CDR3 is made up of 14 amino acids. V lost 4 bases, J lost 8 bases, and 8 bases stayed unmatched.

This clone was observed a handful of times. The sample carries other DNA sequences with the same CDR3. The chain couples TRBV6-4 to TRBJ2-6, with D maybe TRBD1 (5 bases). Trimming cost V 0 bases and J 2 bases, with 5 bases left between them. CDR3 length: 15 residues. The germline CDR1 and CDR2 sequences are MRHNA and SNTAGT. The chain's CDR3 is CASSDSTAGANVLTF. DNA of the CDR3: TGTGCCAGCAGTGACTCGACAGCTGGGGCCAACGTCCTGACTTTC.

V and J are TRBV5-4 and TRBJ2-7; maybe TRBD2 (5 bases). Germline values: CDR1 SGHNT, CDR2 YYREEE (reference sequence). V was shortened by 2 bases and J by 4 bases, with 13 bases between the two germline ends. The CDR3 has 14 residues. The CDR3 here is CASSFSDKAYEQYF. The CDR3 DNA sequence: TGTGCCAGCAGCTTTAGCGACAAAGCGTACGAGCAGTACTTC.

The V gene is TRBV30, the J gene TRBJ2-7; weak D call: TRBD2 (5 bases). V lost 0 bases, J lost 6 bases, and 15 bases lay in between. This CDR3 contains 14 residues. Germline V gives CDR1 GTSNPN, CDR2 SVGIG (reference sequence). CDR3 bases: TGTGCCTGGAGTGTACGGGCTAGCCCCTCCGAGCAGTACTTC. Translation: CAWSVRASPSEQYF. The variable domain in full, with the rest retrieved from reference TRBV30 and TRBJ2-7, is SQTIHQWPATLVQPVGSPLSLECTVEGTSNPNLYWYRQAAGRGLQLLFYSVGIGQISSEVPQNLSASRPQDRQFILSSKKLLLSDSGFYLCAWSVRASPSEQYFGPGTRLTVT.

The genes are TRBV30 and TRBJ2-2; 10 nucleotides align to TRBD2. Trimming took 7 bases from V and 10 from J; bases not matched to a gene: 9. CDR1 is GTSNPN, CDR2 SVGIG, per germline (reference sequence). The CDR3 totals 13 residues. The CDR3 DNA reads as TGTGCCTTCTTCAGCGGGAGGGCATTGGAGCTGTTTTTT. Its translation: CAFFSGRALELFF.

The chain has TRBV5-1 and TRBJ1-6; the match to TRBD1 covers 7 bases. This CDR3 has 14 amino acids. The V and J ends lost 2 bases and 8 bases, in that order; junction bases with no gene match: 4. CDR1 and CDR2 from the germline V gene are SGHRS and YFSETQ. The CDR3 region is CASSLQGWDSPLHF. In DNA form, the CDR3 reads TGCGCCAGCAGCTTACAGGGGTGGGATTCACCCCTCCACTTT.